Sequencing of this TCR beta chain was carried out in a study of cytomegalovirus exposure and HLA in healthy donors. On the study more broadly: A previous analysis identified approximately 110 million unique TCR beta sequences derived from roughly 180 million T cells. Study conclusions and caveats: Roughly uniform depth of sequencing across donors was assumed in presence/absence analyses. HLA allele associations emerged for about 18,000 TCR beta sequences in a later analysis, at 0.05 false discovery rate.

Comment on this clone: Its antigen is currently unknown.

The donors were healthy bone marrow donors. PCR primers comprised 60 Vbeta and 13 Jbeta primers. The repertoire was sequenced with immunoSEQ multiplex PCR; TCRdb's copy has only in-frame clones and lacks some. The table lists roughly 120,000 clones. The V gene end was trimmed by 2 bases and the J gene end by 4 bases; junction bases not matched to a gene: 5. Germline loops: CDR1 ENHRY, CDR2 SYGVKD. The CDR3 contains 15 residues. The sequencing sample was made of PBMCs. This receptor was identified in a man aged 25 to 45 in good health and CMV-seronegative. The V and J genes are TRBV10-3 and TRBJ2-1; 7 bases map to TRBD1. The chain's CDR3 is CAISERQGDYNEQFF. DNA for the CDR3: TGTGCCATCAGTGAGAGACAGGGCGATTACAATGAGCAGTTCTTC.